The 2 T cell receptor beta chains below all came from one sample that was sequenced in a study of T cell repertoires in cytomegalovirus infection. TCRdb analysed the reads with MiXCR anew, one entry per CDR3 protein. The sample has 480,000 or so distinct CDR3 sequences, over 9% seen once. The sample consisted of PBMCs. The receptors shown here come from a human donor in good health (CMV status not recorded). Some clones in this sample may be carry-over from other donors' samples.

This clonotype showed up many times. The gene calls are TRBV7-2 and TRBJ2-4; the D is unclear. Germline CDR1 SGHTA, CDR2 FQGNSA. The CDR3 sequence is 14 residues long. With 1 base removed from V and 5 bases from J, the gap between germline ends came to 9 bases. CDR3 residues: CASSLGDSQNIQYF. The CDR3 bases are TGTGCCAGCAGCTTAGGGGATAGCCAAAACATTCAGTACTTC.

This chain connects TRBV19 to TRBJ2-1; perhaps D is TRBD1 or TRBD2 (5 bases each). V lost 5 bases and J 8 bases, leaving 13 bases between the germline ends. Germline V gives CDR1 LNHDA, CDR2 SQIVND (reference sequence). The CDR3 has 13 amino acids. CDR3 sequence (DNA): TGTGCCAGTAGTGCGGGCCTGGGGGATGAGCAGTTCTTC. It encodes CASSAGLGDEQFF. Variable domain in full (rest from reference TRBV19 and TRBJ2-1): DGGITQSPKYLFRKEGQNVTLSCEQNLNHDAMYWYRQDPGQGLRLIYYSQIVNDFQKGDIAEGYSVSREKKESFPLTVTSAQKNPTAFYLCASSAGLGDEQFFGPGTRLTVL.